This is a list of T cell receptor beta chains from one sample in a study of T cells in Graves' hyperthyroidism and ophthalmopathy. TCRdb processed the multiplex PCR reads anew with MiXCR; each CDR3 protein has one entry. The data contain 400,000 to 600,000 distinct CDR3 sequences, around 15% of them singletons. Sequencing input: blood. These receptors originate from a woman under 40 with Graves' ophthalmopathy. Each CDR3 is given with its conserved first and last residue. Each record gives: CDR3 DNA, CDR3 protein, J gene, clone size, D gene, V gene. D genes are given only for firm matches. Where a row states a size, it is once, few, many or the class of an expanded clone; other rows omit it.

DNA: TGTGCCAGCAGTCCGGGAGACAGTAGCTCCTACGAGCAGTACTTC
CDR3: CASSPGDSSSYEQYF
J: TRBJ2-7
size: many
D: NA
V: TRBV28

DNA: TGTGCCAGCAGCTTAGGCTCTGGGGTGGGGCCATCATACAATGAGCAGTTCTTC
CDR3: CASSLGSGVGPSYNEQFF
J: TRBJ2-1
size: few
D: NA
V: TRBV7-9

DNA: TGTGCCACCAGCATCGGGATGACTGAAGCTTTCTTT
CDR3: CATSIGMTEAFF
J: TRBJ1-1
size: few
D: NA
V: TRBV15

DNA: TGTGCCAGTAGTATGACCTCCCGGGACAGGGAAAACACTGAAGCTTTCTTT
CDR3: CASSMTSRDRENTEAFF
J: TRBJ1-1
size: few
D: TRBD1
V: TRBV19

DNA: TGTGCCAGCAGGAGTCCGGGACTGGGGATGGGAAACACTGAAGCTTTCTTT
CDR3: CASRSPGLGMGNTEAFF
J: TRBJ1-1
size: NA
D: NA
V: TRBV6-2/TRBV6-3

DNA: TGCGCCAGCATCTCCCGCCCTTTGGCAGATACGCAGTATTTT
CDR3: CASISRPLADTQYF
J: TRBJ2-3
size: NA
D: NA
V: TRBV10-2

DNA: TGTGCCAGCAGGACCGCCCCAGGGGCTGGGGCCAACGTCCTGACTTTC
CDR3: CASRTAPGAGANVLTF
J: TRBJ2-6
size: NA
D: NA
V: TRBV12-3/TRBV12-4

DNA: TGTGCCAGCAGTTACACTCAAGGGGTGCCGGGCCGCGGAGAGACCCAGTACTTC
CDR3: CASSYTQGVPGRGETQYF
J: TRBJ2-5
size: NA
D: NA
V: TRBV6-2/TRBV6-3

DNA: TGTGCCAGCAGTTTCATCGAGCCCCAGCATTTT
CDR3: CASSFIEPQHF
J: TRBJ1-5
size: many
D: NA
V: TRBV28

DNA: TGTGCCAGCAGTTTATTTGGGACAGGCGTAGACTTC
CDR3: CASSLFGTGVDF
J: TRBJ2-5
size: few
D: TRBD1
V: TRBV6-5

DNA: TGTGCCAGCAGTGGTCCAGTCTCCTACGAGCAGTACTTC
CDR3: CASSGPVSYEQYF
J: TRBJ2-7
size: many
D: NA
V: TRBV7-2